This is a list of T cell receptor beta chains from one sample in a study of blood T cell repertoires in COVID-19. The protocol was immunoSEQ multiplex PCR, while the TCRdb copy is restricted to in-frame clones and leaves out a portion. The sample lists around 100,000 clones; just under 80% were seen once. Sequences were obtained from peripheral blood. Receptors were obtained from a woman between 65 and 79 years old with acute or convalescent COVID-19. Each CDR3 is given with its conserved first and last residue. D genes are given only for firm matches. Clone size is stated in some rows and not others, as once, few, many or a class when expanded.

D: NA
size: NA
J: TRBJ1-1
V: TRBV6-1
CDR3: CASSEEPGANTEAFF
DNA: TGTGCCAGCAGTGAAGAGCCAGGGGCGAACACTGAAGCTTTCTTT

D: NA
size: NA
J: TRBJ2-6
V: TRBV6-5
CDR3: CASSYVGAGANVLTF
DNA: TGTGCCAGCAGTTACGTCGGGGCTGGGGCCAACGTCCTGACTTTC

D: TRBD1
size: NA
J: TRBJ1-5
V: TRBV6-5
CDR3: CASNRGGQGLQPQHF
DNA: TGTGCCAGCAACCGGGGGGGACAGGGGCTTCAGCCCCAGCATTTT

D: NA
size: NA
J: TRBJ1-1
V: TRBV30
CDR3: CAWSVRYTEAFF
DNA: TGTGCCTGGAGTGTCCGTTATACTGAAGCTTTCTTT

D: NA
size: NA
J: TRBJ2-5
V: TRBV7-7
CDR3: CASSLGGLRYQETQYF
DNA: TGTGCCAGCAGCTTAGGAGGACTTAGGTACCAAGAGACCCAGTACTTC

D: NA
size: NA
J: TRBJ1-3
V: TRBV18
CDR3: CASSRTVSGNTIYF
DNA: TGTGCCAGCTCCCGGACAGTCTCTGGAAACACCATATATTTT

D: TRBD1
size: NA
J: TRBJ1-2
V: TRBV28
CDR3: CASRAGTGGESNYGYTF
DNA: TGTGCCAGCAGAGCCGGGACAGGGGGCGAGTCGAACTATGGCTACACCTTC

D: TRBD1
size: NA
J: TRBJ2-2
V: TRBV7-9
CDR3: CASSSDRAHAGELFF
DNA: TGTGCCAGCAGCTCCGACAGGGCTCATGCCGGGGAGCTGTTTTTT

D: NA
size: few
J: TRBJ1-1
V: TRBV12-3/TRBV12-4
CDR3: CASSFGGSVEAFF
DNA: TGTGCCAGCAGTTTTGGGGGCTCCGTTGAAGCTTTCTTT

D: NA
size: NA
J: TRBJ2-5
V: TRBV6-2/TRBV6-3
CDR3: CASSWWLGRGQETQYF
DNA: TGTGCCAGCAGTTGGTGGCTAGGCAGAGGCCAAGAGACCCAGTACTTC

D: NA
size: NA
J: TRBJ1-4
V: TRBV28
CDR3: CASSATATNEKLFF
DNA: TGTGCCAGCAGTGCGACTGCAACTAATGAAAAACTGTTTTTT

D: NA
size: NA
J: TRBJ1-5
V: TRBV10-3
CDR3: CAISESPTRSNQPQHF
DNA: TGTGCCATCAGTGAGTCGCCGACACGGAGCAATCAGCCCCAGCATTTT

D: NA
size: NA
J: TRBJ1-5
V: TRBV2
CDR3: CASSEAWAVWHF
DNA: TGTGCCAGCAGTGAAGCTTGGGCCGTCTGGCATTTT

D: NA
size: NA
J: TRBJ2-2
V: TRBV11-2
CDR3: CASSLGTGNTGELFF
DNA: TGTGCCAGCAGCTTGGGTACAGGGAACACCGGGGAGCTGTTTTTT

D: NA
size: NA
J: TRBJ1-1
V: TRBV5-8
CDR3: CASSLDQTNTEAFF
DNA: TGTGCCAGCAGCTTGGATCAGACAAACACTGAAGCTTTCTTT

D: TRBD1
size: NA
J: TRBJ1-2
V: TRBV2
CDR3: CASRTGGEGYTF
DNA: TGTGCCAGCAGGACAGGGGGTGAAGGCTACACCTTC

D: TRBD1
size: few
J: TRBJ1-5
V: TRBV29-1
CDR3: CSEDRVEQPQHF
DNA: TGCAGCGAGGACAGGGTAGAGCAGCCCCAGCATTTT

D: NA
size: NA
J: TRBJ2-1
V: TRBV7-2
CDR3: CASSSRQGGDEQFF
DNA: TGTGCCAGCAGCTCCAGACAGGGAGGCGATGAGCAGTTCTTC

D: NA
size: NA
J: TRBJ1-2
V: TRBV7-9
CDR3: CASSPVRTVNYGYTF
DNA: TGTGCCAGCAGCCCAGTACGGACAGTTAACTATGGCTACACCTTC

D: TRBD1
size: NA
J: TRBJ1-4
V: TRBV18
CDR3: CASSRSPGTENEKLFF
DNA: TGTGCCAGCTCACGTAGCCCCGGGACAGAGAATGAAAAACTGTTTTTT

D: NA
size: NA
J: TRBJ1-5
V: TRBV4-3
CDR3: CASSQSWTGDQPQHF
DNA: TGCGCCAGCAGCCAATCCTGGACGGGAGATCAGCCCCAGCATTTT

D: NA
size: NA
J: TRBJ2-6
V: TRBV12-1
CDR3: CASSFGKDRGVYTGANVLTF
DNA: TGTGCCAGCAGCTTTGGTAAGGATCGGGGGGTCTACACTGGGGCCAACGTCCTGACTTTC

D: NA
size: NA
J: TRBJ1-1
V: TRBV10-2
CDR3: CASTGLPNTEAFF
DNA: TGCGCCAGCACGGGACTCCCGAACACTGAAGCTTTCTTT

D: NA
size: NA
J: TRBJ2-3
V: TRBV12-3/TRBV12-4
CDR3: CASSPSSDTQYF
DNA: TGTGCCAGCAGCCCCTCTTCAGATACGCAGTATTTT

D: NA
size: NA
J: TRBJ1-1
V: TRBV10-3
CDR3: CAISDNGGSTEAFF
DNA: TGTGCCATCAGTGATAACGGGGGGAGCACTGAAGCTTTCTTT

D: NA
size: NA
J: TRBJ1-3
V: TRBV19
CDR3: CASSIGPGLTSGNTIYF
DNA: TGTGCCAGTAGTATAGGCCCAGGACTAACCTCTGGAAACACCATATATTTT

D: NA
size: NA
J: TRBJ1-6
V: TRBV5-8
CDR3: CASSLDQGGNSPLHF
DNA: TGTGCCAGCAGCTTGGATCAAGGAGGGAATTCACCCCTCCACTTT

D: TRBD2
size: NA
J: TRBJ2-1
V: TRBV18
CDR3: CASSPPAGGRSYNEQFF
DNA: TGTGCCAGCTCACCACCCGCGGGGGGGCGAAGTTACAATGAGCAGTTCTTC

D: TRBD1
size: NA
J: TRBJ2-7
V: TRBV13
CDR3: CASSSSGTGGPFPYEQYF
DNA: TGTGCCAGCAGCTCCTCCGGGACAGGGGGCCCTTTCCCTTACGAGCAGTACTTC

D: NA
size: NA
J: TRBJ1-2
V: TRBV27
CDR3: CASSLSWGGYGYTF
DNA: TGTGCCAGCAGTTTATCGTGGGGCGGCTATGGCTACACCTTC

D: NA
size: NA
J: TRBJ1-1
V: TRBV18
CDR3: CASSRSGMNTEAFF
DNA: TGTGCCAGCTCACGGTCCGGGATGAACACTGAAGCTTTCTTT

D: NA
size: NA
J: TRBJ1-5
V: TRBV3-1/TRBV3-2
CDR3: CASSLSNQPQHF
DNA: TGTGCCAGCAGCCTATCCAATCAGCCCCAGCATTTT

D: TRBD1
size: NA
J: TRBJ1-2
V: TRBV30
CDR3: CAWYRDRVYGYTF
DNA: TGTGCCTGGTACCGGGACAGGGTCTATGGCTACACCTTC

D: TRBD1
size: NA
J: TRBJ1-2
V: TRBV4-2
CDR3: CASSQGGQWNYGYTF
DNA: TGTGCCAGCAGCCAAGGGGGACAGTGGAACTATGGCTACACCTTC

D: NA
size: NA
J: TRBJ2-5
V: TRBV4-1
CDR3: CASSQNVGGRETQYF
DNA: TGCGCCAGCAGCCAAAACGTAGGAGGGCGAGAGACCCAGTACTTC

D: TRBD1
size: NA
J: TRBJ1-2
V: TRBV3-1/TRBV3-2
CDR3: CASSLRRDSYGYTF
DNA: TGTGCCAGCAGCCTCCGCCGGGACAGCTATGGCTACACCTTC

D: NA
size: NA
J: TRBJ2-1
V: TRBV10-3
CDR3: CAISDPGNEQFF
DNA: TGTGCCATCAGTGACCCCGGTAATGAGCAGTTCTTC

D: TRBD2
size: NA
J: TRBJ2-5
V: TRBV4-1
CDR3: CASSQDGRGGQETQYF
DNA: TGCGCCAGCAGCCAAGATGGCCGGGGGGGCCAAGAGACCCAGTACTTC

D: TRBD1
size: NA
J: TRBJ1-2
V: TRBV28
CDR3: CASLGQGNGYTF
DNA: TGTGCCAGTTTAGGACAGGGGAACGGCTACACCTTC

D: NA
size: few
J: TRBJ1-6
V: TRBV3-1/TRBV3-2
CDR3: CASSQDPTGVGTLHF
DNA: TGTGCCAGCAGCCAAGACCCGACGGGGGTAGGAACCCTCCACTTT

D: TRBD2
size: NA
J: TRBJ2-1
V: TRBV4-1
CDR3: CASSQGTTSGKPNNEQFF
DNA: TGCGCCAGCAGCCAAGGTACGACTAGCGGGAAACCCAACAATGAGCAGTTCTTC